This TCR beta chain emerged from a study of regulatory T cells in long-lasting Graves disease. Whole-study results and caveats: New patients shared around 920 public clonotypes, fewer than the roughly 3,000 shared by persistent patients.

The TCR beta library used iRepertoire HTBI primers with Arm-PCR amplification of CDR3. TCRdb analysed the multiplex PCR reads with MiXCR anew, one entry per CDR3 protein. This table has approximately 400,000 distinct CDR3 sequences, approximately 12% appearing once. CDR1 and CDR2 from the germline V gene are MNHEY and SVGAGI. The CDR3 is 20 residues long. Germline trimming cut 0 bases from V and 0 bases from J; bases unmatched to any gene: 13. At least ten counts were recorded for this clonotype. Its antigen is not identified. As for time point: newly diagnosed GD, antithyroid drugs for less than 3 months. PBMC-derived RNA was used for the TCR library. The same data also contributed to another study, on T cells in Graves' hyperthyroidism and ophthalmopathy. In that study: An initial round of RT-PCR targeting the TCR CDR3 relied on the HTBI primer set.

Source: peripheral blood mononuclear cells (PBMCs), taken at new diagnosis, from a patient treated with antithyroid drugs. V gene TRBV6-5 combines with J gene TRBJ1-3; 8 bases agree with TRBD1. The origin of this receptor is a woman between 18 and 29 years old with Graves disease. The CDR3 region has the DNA TGTGCCAGCAGTTACTCCCGCCATACCAGGGGGCTTAACTCTGGAAACACCATATATTTT. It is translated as CASSYSRHTRGLNSGNTIYF.